The 29 T cell receptor beta chains given below trace back to one sample, sequenced in a study of blood T cell repertoires in COVID-19. Profiling relied on immunoSEQ multiplex PCR, and the TCRdb table lists in-frame clones only, not all of them. The sample consists of 90,000 or so clones, approximately 91% of them appearing once. The sequencing sample was made of peripheral blood. The receptors stem from a human donor with active COVID-19. The donor label of this sample is uncertain.

The V and J genes are TRBV5-1 and TRBJ1-4; a possible D gene is TRBD1 (5 bases). The CDR3 loop spans 15 amino acids. From germline, CDR1 is SGHRS and CDR2 YFSETQ. V was pared by 4 bases and J by 8 bases, with 18 bases between. CDR3 sequence reads: CASSTSGTPQEKLFF. DNA for the CDR3: TGCGCCAGCAGCACCTCCGGGACTCCGCAAGAAAAACTGTTTTTT.

This rearrangement joins TRBV18 to TRBJ2-1, with TRBD1 identical over 7 bases. This CDR3 is built from 18 residues. Germline V gene lookup returns CDR1 KGHSH and CDR2 LQKENI. V shed 3 bases, J shed 0 bases, and the junction held 11 bases outside the gene matches. The CDR3 sequence: CASSPLPLTGISYNEQFF. CDR3 in DNA: TGTGCCAGCTCACCGCTTCCTCTGACAGGGATCTCCTACAATGAGCAGTTCTTC. The full variable domain, completed using reference TRBV18 and TRBJ2-1, is NAGVMQNPRHLVRRRGQEARLRCSPMKGHSHVYWYRQLPEEGLKFMVYLQKENIIDESGMPKERFSAEFPKEGPSILRIQQVVRGDSAAYFCASSPLPLTGISYNEQFFGPGTRLTVL.

This clone showed up just once. The chain carries TRBV21-1 and TRBJ1-1; the table's D call TRBD1 went unverified against the DNA. TRBV21-1 is classified as a pseudogene. The CDR3 runs to 16 residues. CDR3 sequence: CASSKGGTGGCTEAFF. The CDR3 nucleotides are TGTGCCAGCAGCAAAGGAGGGACAGGGGGCTGCACTGAAGCTTTCTTT.

The chain has TRBV19 and TRBJ2-1, with TRBD1 identical over 8 bases. The CDR3 length is 16 residues. The germline CDR1 and CDR2 sequences are LNHDA and SQIVND (reference sequence). V shed 5 bases and J 4 bases; nucleotides not matched to a gene: 10. The CDR3, as DNA: TGTGCCAGTAGTGTATTTGGACAGGGCTATTACAATGAGCAGTTCTTC. Translation gives CASSVFGQGYYNEQFF.

J is TRBJ2-2 and V is TRBV6-5; 10 nucleotides match TRBD2. CDR1 and CDR2 from the germline V gene are MNHEY and SVGAGI. This CDR3 is 14 amino acids long. Trimming took 5 bases from V and 5 from J; bases not matched to a gene: 2. CDR3 region: CASSLAGETGELFF. Here the CDR3 DNA reads TGTGCCAGCAGTCTAGCGGGGGAGACCGGGGAGCTGTTTTTT.

V gene TRBV6-5 combines with J gene TRBJ2-5; 10 bases map to TRBD2. Germline assignment: CDR1 MNHEY and CDR2 SVGAGI. V lost 6 bases to trimming and J lost 4 bases; unmatched junction nucleotides: 8. The CDR3 runs 15 residues. The chain's CDR3 is CASRPGASGGETQYF. The CDR3 nucleotides read TGTGCCAGCAGACCTGGGGCTAGCGGGGGAGAGACCCAGTACTTC.

Written as DNA, the CDR3 is TGTGCCAGCAGCTGGGACTCCTCCTACGAGCAGTACTTC. Its translation is CASSWDSSYEQYF. This chain uses TRBV7-2 with TRBJ2-7; D is perhaps TRBD2 (6 bases). Trimming left V 4 bases short and J 0 bases short, with 7 bases between. The V gene's germline CDR1 is SGHTA and CDR2 FQGNSA. The CDR3 consists of 13 residues.

In DNA form, the CDR3 reads TGTGCCAGCAGCTTAGTAGAGGTGATTATGAACACTGAAGCTTTCTTT. The encoded protein is CASSLVEVIMNTEAFF. This chain connects TRBV11-2 to TRBJ1-1; D is undetermined. CDR1 and CDR2 from the germline V gene are SGHAT and FQNNGV. This CDR3 has 16 residues. Trimming removed 1 base at V and 0 bases at J, with 12 bases between.

CDR3 DNA: TGTGCCAGCAGTTTAGGGGAGAGATATGGCTACACCTTC. It is translated as CASSLGERYGYTF. The chain joins TRBV12-3 or TRBV12-4 to TRBJ1-2; no definite D call. The length of the CDR3 is 13 residues. Trimming removed 1 base at V and 5 bases at J, with 8 bases between.

The chain joins TRBV5-1 to TRBJ2-7; 9 bases line up with TRBD1. The J segment lost 4 bases and the V segment lost 0 bases, leaving 5 bases of the junction unmatched. CDR1 and CDR2 (germline): SGHRS, YFSETQ. The CDR3 loop spans 15 amino acids. The DNA for the CDR3 is TGCGCCAGCAGCTTGGGGACAGGGGAATTATACGAGCAGTACTTC. Translating it yields CASSLGTGELYEQYF.

In this sample, this clone turned up once. V gene TRBV9 combines with J gene TRBJ1-1; 12 bases match TRBD1. The CDR3 extends over 17 amino acids. The germline gives CDR1 SGDLS, CDR2 YYNGEE. Losses at the gene ends were 1 base for V and 3 bases for J; bases not matched to a gene: 7. The CDR3 region is CASSVLGTGGADTEAFF. Written as DNA, the CDR3 is TGTGCCAGCAGCGTATTGGGGACAGGGGGCGCCGACACTGAAGCTTTCTTT.

V and J are TRBV19 and TRBJ2-7, with 8 bases matching TRBD1. Germline V CDR1 and CDR2: LNHDA, SQIVND (reference sequence). Trimming cost V 9 bases and J 3 bases; bases outside gene matches: 7. This CDR3 comprises 13 residues. The CDR3 bases are TGTGCCAGGGGACAGGCGATGCTCTACGAGCAGTACTTC. Its translation: CARGQAMLYEQYF. The full variable domain, in which reference TRBV19 and TRBJ2-7 provide the parts outside the CDR3, is DGGITQSPKYLFRKEGQNVTLSCEQNLNHDAMYWYRQDPGQGLRLIYYSQIVNDFQKGDIAEGYSVSREKKESFPLTVTSAQKNPTAFYLCARGQAMLYEQYFGPGTRLTVT.

The V gene is TRBV2, the J gene TRBJ1-2, with TRBD1 identical over 7 bases. The CDR3 consists of 11 residues. CDR1 is SNHLY, CDR2 FYNNEI, per germline. The trim removed 8 bases at V and 5 bases at J, leaving 2 bases unmatched. CDR3 sequence (DNA): TGTGCCAGCGGGACAGAGTATGGCTACACCTTC. Its protein is CASGTEYGYTF. The full variable domain, rest sourced from reference TRBV2 and TRBJ1-2, is EPEVTQTPSHQVTQMGQEVILRCVPISNHLYFYWYRQILGQKVEFLVSFYNNEISEKSEIFDDQFSVERPDGSNFTLKIRSTKLEDSAMYFCASGTEYGYTFGSGTRLTVV.

V gene TRBV4-1 combines with J gene TRBJ1-1; 7 bases match TRBD1. The trim removed 4 bases at V and 7 bases at J, leaving 9 bases unmatched. There are 14 residues in the CDR3. The germline V gene encodes CDR1 MGHRA and CDR2 YSYEKL. The CDR3, as DNA: TGCGCCAGCAGCCTATCGACAGGGAATGATGAAGCTTTCTTT. Translation: CASSLSTGNDEAFF.

The CDR3 sequence: CAWSISGGVRETQYF. The CDR3 bases are TGTGCCTGGTCCATTAGCGGGGGGGTGCGAGAGACCCAGTACTTC. The chain recombines TRBV30 with TRBJ2-5; 11 bases are shared with TRBD2. Germline V gene data show CDR1 as GTSNPN and CDR2 as SVGIG (reference sequence). The CDR3 is made up of 15 amino acids. V trimming: 5 bases; J trimming: 4 bases; junction bases outside the gene matches: 9.

This chain connects TRBV19 to TRBJ1-2; 8 positions match TRBD1. J gave up 4 bases and V 5 bases, and 15 bases lay outside the gene matches. Germline V gene sequence: CDR1 LNHDA, CDR2 SQIVND (reference sequence). The CDR3 totals 17 residues. The CDR3 region is CASSSNSGTGYIYGYTF. DNA for the CDR3: TGTGCCAGTAGTTCCAACTCCGGGACAGGATATATCTATGGCTACACCTTC.

This sequence joins TRBV5-5 and TRBJ1-3, with D perhaps TRBD1 (6 bases). Germline values: CDR1 SGHKS, CDR2 YYEKEE (reference sequence). The CDR3 is 18 residues long. The V end was cut by 6 bases, the J end by 4 bases, with 26 bases between. Written as DNA, the CDR3 is TGTGCCAGCACCCCGAGCGAAGTCAGGGGTATTTGGGGAAACACCATATATTTT. Protein sequence: CASTPSEVRGIWGNTIYF. Complete variable domain (other parts from reference TRBV5-5 and TRBJ1-3): DAGVTQSPTHLIKTRGQQVTLRCSPISGHKSVSWYQQVLGQGPQFIFQYYEKEERGRGNFPDRFSARQFPNYSSELNVNALLLGDSALYLCASTPSEVRGIWGNTIYFGEGSWLTVV.

The V call is TRBV5-8, the J call TRBJ2-1; 7 bases agree with TRBD2. Germline V gene lookup returns CDR1 SGHTS and CDR2 YDEGEE. V shed 1 base, J shed 2 bases, and the junction held 9 bases outside the gene matches. This CDR3 comprises 17 residues. In nucleotides, the CDR3 is TGTGCCAGCAGCTTGCCTGACGCGGGAGCTGCCTACAATGAGCAGTTCTTC. It encodes CASSLPDAGAAYNEQFF. The full variable domain, completed using reference TRBV5-8 and TRBJ2-1, is EAGVTQSPTHLIKTRGQQATLRCSPISGHTSVYWYQQALGLGLQFLLWYDEGEERNRGNFPPRFSGRQFPNYSSELNVNALELEDSALYLCASSLPDAGAAYNEQFFGPGTRLTVL.

This rearrangement joins TRBV7-9 to TRBJ1-6, with 9 bases identical to TRBD1. Germline V gives CDR1 SEHNR, CDR2 FQNEAQ (reference sequence). The CDR3 sequence is 15 residues long. V dropped 5 bases and J dropped 10; count of bases not matched to a gene: 9. CDR3: CASSRPGTGKSPLHF. The CDR3 DNA is TGTGCCAGCAGCCGTCCCGGGACAGGGAAATCACCCCTCCACTTT.

The chain joins TRBV5-1 to TRBJ1-2; 9 bases map to TRBD1. Per the germline V gene, CDR1 is SGHRS and CDR2 is YFSETQ. The CDR3 has 15 amino acids. Trimming cost V 0 bases and J 2 bases; bases outside gene matches: 2. CDR3 residues: CASSLEGQGNYGYTF. The CDR3 DNA reads as TGCGCCAGCAGCTTGGAGGGACAGGGCAACTATGGCTACACCTTC.

DNA of the CDR3: TGTGCCAGCAGCTTACAGACACGAAATTCACCCCTCCACTTT. Translation: CASSLQTRNSPLHF. V and J are TRBV7-9 and TRBJ1-6; D is undetermined. The germline gives CDR1 SEHNR, CDR2 FQNEAQ (reference sequence). This CDR3 spans 14 amino acids. The V end was cut by 2 bases, the J end by 7 bases, with 9 bases between.

DNA of the CDR3: TGTGCCAGCAGCCCCAAGCGGGGGGGGCGAGCAGGGGGCAGCGGGGAGCTGTTTTTT. Encoded protein: CASSPKRGGRAGGSGELFF. The gene calls are TRBV7-3 and TRBJ2-2; 10 nucleotides agree with TRBD2. This CDR3 has 19 residues. Trimming removed 5 bases from V and 7 bases from J; junction bases left unmatched: 19. The germline gives CDR1 SGHTA, CDR2 FQGTGA.

The chain carries TRBV10-1 and TRBJ1-2; D unclear. CDR3 length: 14 residues. Germline V gives CDR1 WNHNN, CDR2 SYGVQD (reference sequence). Trimming took 3 bases from V and 8 from J, leaving 16 bases between them. The CDR3 sequence: CASSDGERGVGYTF. CDR3 nucleotide sequence: TGCGCCAGCAGTGATGGCGAACGGGGTGTCGGCTACACCTTC.

In nucleotides, the CDR3 is TGTGCCAGCAGTTCCGAGAACAGAAATGGCTACACCTTC. It codes for CASSSENRNGYTF. V is TRBV6-5 and J is TRBJ1-2; D unclear. Germline CDR1 reads MNHEY; CDR2 reads SVGAGI. The CDR3 runs to 13 residues. V lost 4 bases and J lost 6, with 12 bases in between.

This clone was found once. The gene calls are TRBV6-5 and TRBJ2-7; tentative D call: TRBD1 (5 bases). Trimming shortened V by 8 bases and J by 0 bases, and 17 bases separated the two germline ends. CDR3 length: 15 residues. Germline V gene data show CDR1 as MNHEY and CDR2 as SVGAGI. The CDR3 coding sequence is TGTGCCAGCCGTATGGGGCAGACCTCCTCCTACGAGCAGTACTTC. Translating it yields CASRMGQTSSYEQYF.

This chain uses TRBV3-1 (or the pseudogene TRBV3-2) with TRBJ2-1; 8 positions agree with TRBD2. The CDR3 has 13 residues. CDR1 is LGHDT, CDR2 YNNKEL, per germline (reference sequence). V was clipped by 9 bases and J by 8 bases; unmatched bases: 9. The CDR3 DNA reads TGTGCCAGTGGGGACGGGGGGGAGGATGAGCAGTTCTTC. Encoded protein: CASGDGGEDEQFF.

The chain recombines TRBV10-2 with TRBJ2-7; 15 nucleotides agree with TRBD2. This CDR3 spans 14 amino acids. CDR1 and CDR2 from the germline V gene are WSHSY and SAAADI. V trimming: 7 bases; J trimming: 5 bases; junction bases outside the gene matches: 3. The CDR3 coding sequence is TGCGCCAGCACGGGACTAGCGGGGGGACACGAGCAGTACTTC. Its translation: CASTGLAGGHEQYF.

The gene calls are TRBV7-3 and TRBJ1-1; D is unresolved. Germline lookup yields CDR1 SGHTA and CDR2 FQGTGA. The CDR3 runs 13 residues. Trimming removed 5 bases at V and 1 base at J, with 8 bases between. The CDR3 loop is CASSLRKNTEAFF. Written as DNA, the CDR3 is TGTGCCAGCAGCCTGAGGAAGAACACTGAAGCTTTCTTT.

This chain uses TRBV14 with TRBJ2-5; TRBD2 matches 12 bases. Germline CDR1 and CDR2: SGHDN and FVKESK. Trimming at V came to 4 bases and at J to 7 bases, leaving 10 bases not matched to a gene. The CDR3 totals 16 residues. CDR3 DNA sequence: TGTGCCAGCAGCCCCTCGACTAGCGGGGGCTTACGGACCCAGTACTTC. As protein: CASSPSTSGGLRTQYF.